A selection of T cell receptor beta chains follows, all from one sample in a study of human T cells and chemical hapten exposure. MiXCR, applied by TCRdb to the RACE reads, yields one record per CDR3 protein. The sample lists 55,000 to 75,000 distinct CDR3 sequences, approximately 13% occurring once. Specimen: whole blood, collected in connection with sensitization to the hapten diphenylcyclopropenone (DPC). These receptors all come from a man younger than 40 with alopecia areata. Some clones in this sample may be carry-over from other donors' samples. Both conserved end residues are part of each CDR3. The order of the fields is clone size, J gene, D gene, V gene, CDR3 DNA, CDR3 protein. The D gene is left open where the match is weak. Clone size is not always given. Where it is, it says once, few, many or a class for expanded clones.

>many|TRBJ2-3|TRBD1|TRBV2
TGTGCCAGCAAAGGGGGCGGGCCGGACCCGCAGTATTTT
CASKGGGPDPQYF
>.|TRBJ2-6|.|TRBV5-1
TGCGCCAGCAGCTTGCCGGGAACCTCTGGGGCCAACGTCCTGACTTTC
CASSLPGTSGANVLTF
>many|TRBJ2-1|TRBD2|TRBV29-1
TGCAGCACCGGACTAGGTGGGAATGAGCAGTTCTTC
CSTGLGGNEQFF
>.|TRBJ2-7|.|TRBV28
TGTGCCAGCAGCCTTCCCGGGACACGGTACTTC
CASSLPGTRYF
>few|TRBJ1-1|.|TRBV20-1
TGCAGTGCTAGCCCCCCTTTCGGACGGGGGACGGGGACTGAAGCTTTCTTT
CSASPPFGRGTGTEAFF
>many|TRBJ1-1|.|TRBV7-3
TGTGCCAGCAGCTTGACCCAGAACACTGAAGCTTTCTTT
CASSLTQNTEAFF
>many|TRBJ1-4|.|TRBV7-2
TGTGCCAGCAGCTTATTGTGGGCCGGTCTTAATGAAAAACTGTTTTTT
CASSLLWAGLNEKLFF
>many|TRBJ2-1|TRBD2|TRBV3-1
TGTGCCAGCAGCCAAGTCTTTCGGGGGGGCTCGAATGAGCAGTTCTTC
CASSQVFRGGSNEQFF
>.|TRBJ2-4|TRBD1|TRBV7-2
TGTGCCAGCAGCAAGGACAGGGACATTCAGTACTTC
CASSKDRDIQYF
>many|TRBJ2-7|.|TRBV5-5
TGTGCCAGCAGCTTGGGAGTCTGGGAGCAGTACTTC
CASSLGVWEQYF
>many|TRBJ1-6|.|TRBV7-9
TGTGCCAGCAGCCCTGGGACTCGAGATAATTCACCCCTCCACTTT
CASSPGTRDNSPLHF
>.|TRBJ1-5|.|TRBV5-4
TGTGCCAGCAGCCAGTGGGGGCATAGCAATCAGCCCCAGCATTTT
CASSQWGHSNQPQHF
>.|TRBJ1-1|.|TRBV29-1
TGCAGCGTTCTAGGCGGGGAGGGTCCCCCCTTT
CSVLGGEGPPF
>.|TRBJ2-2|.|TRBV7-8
TGTGCCAGCATCACCCTCCCTCGGGGGAACACCGGGGAGCTGTTTTTT
CASITLPRGNTGELFF
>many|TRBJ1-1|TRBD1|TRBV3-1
TGTGCCAGCAGCCAAGAGACAGGGTCGACTGAAGCTTTCTTT
CASSQETGSTEAFF
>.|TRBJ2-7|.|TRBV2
TGTGCCAGCAGTTCGAGCAGGTCCTCTGGCGAGCAGTACTTC
CASSSSRSSGEQYF
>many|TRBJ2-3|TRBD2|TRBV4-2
TGTGCCAGCAGCCAAGACCCTAGCGGAGGCACAGATACGCAGTATTTT
CASSQDPSGGTDTQYF
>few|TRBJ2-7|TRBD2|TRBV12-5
TGTGCTAGTGGTTTGGGACTAGCGGTCGACGAGCAGTACTTC
CASGLGLAVDEQYF
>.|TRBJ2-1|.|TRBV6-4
TGTGCCAGCTCTCCTGGGTGGGGGGCATACAATGAGCAGTTCTTC
CASSPGWGAYNEQFF
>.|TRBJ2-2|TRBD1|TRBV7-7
TGTGCCAGCAGCCCAGAAAACAGGGGGATCGGGGAGCTGTTTTTT
CASSPENRGIGELFF
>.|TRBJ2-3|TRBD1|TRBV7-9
TGTGCCAGCAGCTCGCTGGAGGAAACCGGGACAGGGCAAGCGGATACGCAGTATTTT
CASSSLEETGTGQADTQYF
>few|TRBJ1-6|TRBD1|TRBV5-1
TGCGCCAGCAGCTTGGAGGCAGGGGGCCTACATAATTCACCCCTCCACTTT
CASSLEAGGLHNSPLHF
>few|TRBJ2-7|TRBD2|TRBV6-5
TGTGCCAGCAGCTGGGGAGGGTACGGGGCTGGAGGCGAGCAGTACTTC
CASSWGGYGAGGEQYF
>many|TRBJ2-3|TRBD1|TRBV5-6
TGTGCCAGCAGCTTTTGGGGGACAGGAGACACAGATACGCAGTATTTT
CASSFWGTGDTDTQYF
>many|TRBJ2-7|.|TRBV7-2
TGTGCCAGCTCGACGGCCTCTAGGCGCGAGCAGTACTTC
CASSTASRREQYF
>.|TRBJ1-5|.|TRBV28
TGTGCCAGCAGTTTATTGACCAGGGGTAGCAATCAGCCCCAGCATTTT
CASSLLTRGSNQPQHF
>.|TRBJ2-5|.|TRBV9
TGTGCCAGCAGCGTAGGGGGTTTTCGGGAGACCCAGTACTTC
CASSVGGFRETQYF
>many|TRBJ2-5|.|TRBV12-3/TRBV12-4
TGTGCCAGCAGTTTATATCTGGGTCGAGAGACCCAGTACTTC
CASSLYLGRETQYF
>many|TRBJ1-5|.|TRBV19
TGTGCCAGTAGTATCACAGGGTCGGGCAATCAGCCCCAGCATTTT
CASSITGSGNQPQHF
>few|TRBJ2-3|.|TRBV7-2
TGTGCCAGCAGCTTAGCGCTCCGCGGCCTAATGGATACGCAGTATTTT
CASSLALRGLMDTQYF
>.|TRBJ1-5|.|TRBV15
TGTGCCACCAGCAGAGTTAAGATTACCCATCGACAAAATCAGCCCCAGCATTTT
CATSRVKITHRQNQPQHF
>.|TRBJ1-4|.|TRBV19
TGTGCCAGTAGTATCCCGCTCGCGGCTGGACGGCGTGAAAAACTGTTTTTT
CASSIPLAAGRREKLFF
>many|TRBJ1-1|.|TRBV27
TGTGCCAGCTCAGGGAGGGCTGAAGCTTTCTTT
CASSGRAEAFF
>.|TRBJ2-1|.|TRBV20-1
TGCAGTGCTAGTGTTAGGGTCCACACATACAATGAGCAGTTCTTC
CSASVRVHTYNEQFF
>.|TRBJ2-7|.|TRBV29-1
TGCAGCGTTGGTCAGTCTAATTACGAGCAGTACTTC
CSVGQSNYEQYF
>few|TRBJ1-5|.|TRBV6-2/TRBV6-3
TGTGCCAGCAGTGGGGCCAGCAATCAGCCCCAGCATTTT
CASSGASNQPQHF
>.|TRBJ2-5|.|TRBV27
TGTGCCAGCTCACAGGGTAGTGCGGGACAAGAGACCCAGTACTTC
CASSQGSAGQETQYF
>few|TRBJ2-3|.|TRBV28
TGTGCCAGCGCATCCTCGGATCAAGTCGATACGCAGTATTTT
CASASSDQVDTQYF
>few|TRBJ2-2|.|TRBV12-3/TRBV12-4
TGTGCCAGCAGGCGACCCACCGGGGAGCCGTTTTTT
CASRRPTGEPFF
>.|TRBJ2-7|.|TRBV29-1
TGCAGCGTTGGCAGCAACTACGAGCAGTACTTC
CSVGSNYEQYF
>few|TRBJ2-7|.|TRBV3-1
TGTGCCAGCAGCCAAAGTTTGACGGGTGAGCAGTACTTC
CASSQSLTGEQYF
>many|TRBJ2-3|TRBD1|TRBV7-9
TGTGCCAGCAGCCCCGGACAGGGAGAATCAGATACGCAGTATTTT
CASSPGQGESDTQYF
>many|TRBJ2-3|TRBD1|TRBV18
TGTGCCAGCTCACTCGGACAGGGGAACACAGATACGCAGTATTTT
CASSLGQGNTDTQYF
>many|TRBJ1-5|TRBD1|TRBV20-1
TGCAGTGCTATCCGGGACAGAAATCAGCCCCAGCATTTT
CSAIRDRNQPQHF
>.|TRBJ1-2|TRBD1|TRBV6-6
TGTGCCAGCAGCATCGGACAGGGCAGCTATGGCTACACCTTC
CASSIGQGSYGYTF
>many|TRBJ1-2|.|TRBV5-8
TGTGCCAGCAGCCGTAATACAGGGCTTGATAACTATGGCTACACCTTC
CASSRNTGLDNYGYTF
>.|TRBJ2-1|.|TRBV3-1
TGTGCCAGCAGCCAAGGGGGGCCATCCTACAATGAGCAGTTCTTC
CASSQGGPSYNEQFF
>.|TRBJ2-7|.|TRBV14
TGTGCCCACCGGCAGGGAACGTACTTC
CAHRQGTYF
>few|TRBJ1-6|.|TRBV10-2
TGCGCCACCGGGGGCCAGGGAGTAGGACCCCTCCACTTT
CATGGQGVGPLHF
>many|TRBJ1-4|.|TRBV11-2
TGTGCCAGCACCCTATGGGGGGACGAAAAACTGTTTTTT
CASTLWGDEKLFF